What follows are 10 T cell receptor beta chains derived from one specimen sequenced in a study of blood T cell repertoires in COVID-19. The assay was immunoSEQ multiplex PCR, and TCRdb's table has in-frame clones only and misses some. Among 40,000 to 50,000 clones listed, 70% to 85% were seen once. Sequenced input: peripheral blood. Receptor source: a human donor in a cohort sampled during active COVID-19.

J is TRBJ2-2 and V is TRBV10-2, with 8 bases matching TRBD1. With 8 bases clipped from V and 5 bases from J, the junction kept 7 bases outside the gene matches. This CDR3 has 14 residues. Germline CDR1 WSHSY, CDR2 SAAADI. The CDR3 loop is CASSGQGWTGELFF. The DNA for the CDR3 is TGCGCCAGCTCAGGACAGGGTTGGACCGGGGAGCTGTTTTTT.

V is TRBV27 and J is TRBJ2-7; no clear D. Trimming cost V 5 bases and J 4 bases, with 15 bases left between them. Germline loops: CDR1 MNHEY, CDR2 SMNVEV (reference sequence). The CDR3 spans 14 residues. CDR3 residues: CASSRKISRYEQYF. As DNA, the CDR3 is TGTGCCAGCAGTCGGAAAATATCGCGGTACGAGCAGTACTTC.

This clone was counted between two and nine times. The CDR3 reads CASSTGHVGNTIYF. The CDR3 region has the DNA TGTGCCAGCAGCACCGGACACGTCGGAAACACCATATATTTT. V gene TRBV7-2 combines with J gene TRBJ1-3; D possibly corresponds to TRBD1 (5 bases). The CDR3 is 14 amino acids. Germline loops: CDR1 SGHTA, CDR2 FQGNSA. The ends were cut back, 5 bases at V and 4 bases at J, with 12 bases in the middle.

The chain has TRBV11-3 and TRBJ2-3; D might be TRBD2 (5 bases). Trimming took 5 bases from V and 4 from J, leaving 16 bases between them. The germline V gene encodes CDR1 SGHNT and CDR2 YENEEA. The CDR3 is made up of 15 amino acids. CDR3 in DNA: TGTGCCAGCAGCCGTGGCGGGTCTTCCCCAGATACGCAGTATTTT. Protein sequence: CASSRGGSSPDTQYF.

The chain joins TRBV7-9 to TRBJ2-1, with 10 bases that match TRBD1. CDR3 size: 14 residues. Per the germline V gene, CDR1 is SEHNR and CDR2 is FQNEAQ (reference sequence). J gave up 2 bases and V 6 bases, and 1 base lay outside the gene matches. CDR3 bases: TGTGCCAGCAGGGGACAGGGGACCTACAATGAGCAGTTCTTC. This translates into CASRGQGTYNEQFF. Full variable domain (outside the CDR3, taken from reference TRBV7-9 and TRBJ2-1): DTGVSQNPRHKITKRGQNVTFRCDPISEHNRLYWYRQTLGQGPEFLTYFQNEAQLEKSRLLSDRFSAERPKGSFSTLEIQRTEQGDSAMYLCASRGQGTYNEQFFGPGTRLTVL.

This chain joins TRBV25-1 and TRBJ1-2, with a weak D call TRBD1 (5 bases). CDR3 size: 13 residues. Germline-derived CDR1 and CDR2 are MGHDK and SYGVNS. V shed 1 base and J shed 8 bases, with 11 bases lying between them. The CDR3: CASSESGFYGYTF. The CDR3 region has the DNA TGTGCCAGCAGTGAATCAGGGTTTTACGGCTACACCTTC.

The J gene is TRBJ2-6, the V gene TRBV29-1; no definite D call. Germline CDR1 and CDR2: SQVTM and ANQGSEA. V was pared by 5 bases and J by 2 bases, with 4 bases between. This CDR3 is 12 amino acids long. In nucleotides, the CDR3 is TGCAGCGTTACAACTGGGGCCAACGTCCTGACTTTC. Translating gives CSVTTGANVLTF. Full variable domain (rest looked up from reference TRBV29-1 and TRBJ2-6): SAVISQKPSRDICQRGTSLTIQCQVDSQVTMMFWYRQQPGQSLTLIATANQGSEATYESGFVIDKFPISRPNLTFSTLTVSNMSPEDSSIYLCSVTTGANVLTFGAGSRLTVL.

This rearrangement joins TRBV7-2 to TRBJ2-7; D might be TRBD1 (5 bases). This CDR3 has 14 residues. Per germline, CDR1 SGHTA and CDR2 FQGNSA. With 3 bases removed from V and 0 bases from J, the gap between germline ends came to 9 bases. The CDR3 sequence: CASSLQGSSYEQYF. The DNA of the CDR3 is TGTGCCAGCAGCTTGCAGGGTAGCTCCTACGAGCAGTACTTC.

The chain joins TRBV5-1 to TRBJ1-4; 10 nucleotides align to TRBD1. Trimming removed 4 bases from V and 0 bases from J; junction bases left unmatched: 0. The CDR3 runs 15 residues. Looked up from germline, CDR1 is SGHRS and CDR2 is YFSETQ. CDR3 DNA sequence: TGCGCCAGCAGCGGACAGGGGGCAACTAATGAAAAACTGTTTTTT. This sequence encodes CASSGQGATNEKLFF.

The V gene is TRBV5-1, the J gene TRBJ1-4; D remains ambiguous. This CDR3 region has 15 residues. V lost 2 bases, J lost 2 bases, and 10 bases lay in between. Germline CDR1 is SGHRS and CDR2 is YFSETQ. The CDR3 DNA follows: TGCGCCAGCAGCTTTGGAGAGGGCACTAATGAAAAACTGTTTTTT. It translates to CASSFGEGTNEKLFF.